This TCR beta chain derives from a study of blood T cells in healthy people across ages. Looked up from germline, CDR1 is SEHNR and CDR2 is FQNEAQ (reference sequence). The ends were cut back, 7 bases at V and 5 bases at J, with 17 bases in the middle. The CDR3 length is 14 residues. Primers used in a second PCR of roughly 6 to 11 cycles were a sample-barcoded 5' primer and a J-beta primer mix. MiXCR, run by TCRdb on the 5' RACE reads, gives a single entry per CDR3 protein. The repertoire consists of 1.4 million to 1.5 million distinct CDR3 sequences, with roughly 40% occurring once and the leading ten covering 7% to 9.5%.

Sequenced material: blood. The chain recombines TRBV7-9 with TRBJ1-2; D remains unclear. The source is a woman under 30 in good health. Here the CDR3 DNA reads TGTGCCAGCACCCTCTTGACTCAGCCATATGGCTACACCTTC. As protein: CASTLLTQPYGYTF.